Listed here are 16 T cell receptor beta chains from one sample, sequenced in a study of neurological immune-mediated disorders. One entry per CDR3 protein results from TCRdb running MiXCR on the 5' RACE reads. The data contain 55,000 or so distinct CDR3 sequences, roughly 4.6% of them seen just once; the ten biggest clones take up about 3%. Sequencing was performed on PBMCs. The receptors here all came from a man aged 50-60 years with multiple sclerosis.

This clonotype was seen a handful of times. Given a much more abundant clone one base away, this may be a read error. The chain has TRBV20-1 and TRBJ2-3, with TRBD1 matching over 8 bases. The J segment lost 2 bases and the V segment lost 4 bases, leaving 5 bases of the junction unmatched. The CDR3 extends over 14 amino acids. The V gene's germline CDR1 is DFQATT and CDR2 SNEGSKA (reference sequence). The CDR3 protein is CSATGQGNTDTQYF. In DNA, the CDR3 is TGCAGTGCTACCGGACAGGGTAACACAGATACGCAGTATTTT.

This clonotype has a count of ten or more. The V and J genes are TRBV29-1 and TRBJ2-7; D possibly corresponds to TRBD2 (6 bases). This CDR3 is built from 14 residues. The V end was cut by 0 bases, the J end by 2 bases, with 11 bases between. Germline CDR1 is SQVTM and CDR2 is ANQGSEA. The CDR3 DNA reads as TGCAGCGTTGAAGATCGCGGGGAAACCTACGAGCAGTACTTC. Its translation is CSVEDRGETYEQYF.

The rearrangement links TRBV5-8 to TRBJ2-7, with TRBD1 matching over 10 bases. From germline, CDR1 is SGHTS and CDR2 YDEGEE. The length of the CDR3 is 15 residues. Germline trimming cut 0 bases from V and 7 bases from J; bases unmatched to any gene: 7. CDR3 protein: CASSLGQGAYYEQYF. The CDR3 region has the DNA TGTGCCAGCAGCTTGGGACAGGGGGCTTATTATGAGCAGTACTTC.

Points on this clonotype: A much more abundant neighbour one base away suggests this may be a read error. The V gene is TRBV6-6, the J gene TRBJ1-3; no clear D. Germline CDR1 is MNHNY and CDR2 is SVGAGI (reference sequence). The CDR3 contains 16 residues. V lost 2 bases to trimming and J lost 1 base, with 12 bases between them. The CDR3 DNA reads TGTGCCAGCAGTTACGCCACAGCCAAATCTGGAAACACCATATATTTT. Its translation is CASSYATAKSGNTIYF.

This clonotype occurred many times. J is TRBJ2-3 and V is TRBV7-3, with 7 bases lining up with TRBD2. Germline CDR1 is SGHTA and CDR2 is FQGTGA. Losses at the gene ends were 10 bases for V and 3 bases for J; bases not matched to a gene: 10. This CDR3 comprises 14 residues. The CDR3 here is CATNRDYKTDTQYF. CDR3 sequence (DNA): TGTGCCACAAACCGGGACTACAAAACAGATACGCAGTATTTT. The full variable domain, rest sourced from reference TRBV7-3 and TRBJ2-3, is GAGVSQTPSNKVTEKGKYVELRCDPISGHTALYWYRQSLGQGPEFLIYFQGTGAADDSGLPNDRFFAVRPEGSVSTLKIQRTERGDSAVYLCATNRDYKTDTQYFGPGTRLTVL.

Notes on this clonotype: This may come from a read error, since a much larger clone is one base off. V and J are TRBV5-4 and TRBJ2-7; 11 bases map to TRBD2. The V gene's germline CDR1 is SGHNT and CDR2 YYREEE (reference sequence). J gave up 7 bases and V 4 bases, and 4 bases lay outside the gene matches. The CDR3 length is 13 residues. The CDR3 sequence: CASSPGTSGEQYF. The CDR3 bases are TGTGCCAGCAGCCCCGGGACTAGCGGAGAGCAGTACTTC.

This clonotype was seen ten or more times. The CDR3 bases are TGTGCCAGCAGTTCTTATCCCGGGACAGGGGATAACTATGGCTACACCTTC. Translating gives CASSSYPGTGDNYGYTF. The chain employs TRBV28 and TRBJ1-2; 10 bases line up with TRBD1. J gave up 1 base and V 4 bases, and 9 bases lay outside the gene matches. The CDR3 runs 17 residues. CDR1 MDHEN and CDR2 SYDVKM come from the germline V gene.

This clonotype was counted ten times or more. V is TRBV7-2 and J is TRBJ1-5, with D maybe TRBD1 (5 bases). This CDR3 region has 12 residues. Germline V gives CDR1 SGHTA, CDR2 FQGNSA. The ends were cut back, 8 bases at V and 3 bases at J, with 8 bases in the middle. The CDR3 reads CASGGPNQPQHF. In DNA form, the CDR3 reads TGTGCCAGCGGGGGTCCCAATCAGCCCCAGCATTTT.

With respect to this clonotype: Just one base apart from a much larger clone, this may be a read error. The rearrangement links TRBV5-1 to TRBJ1-1, with D possibly being TRBD1 (6 bases). V was shortened by 3 bases and J by 3 bases, with 9 bases between the two germline ends. This CDR3 has 13 residues. The germline CDR1 and CDR2 sequences are SGHRS and YFSETQ. The CDR3 loop is CASSWSGDTEAFF. The CDR3 DNA sequence: TGCGCCAGCAGCTGGTCAGGGGACACTGAAGCTTTCTTT.

This clonotype was counted a few times. CDR3: CASSQEGYNEQFF. In DNA, the CDR3 is TGTGCCAGCAGCCAAGAAGGCTACAATGAGCAGTTCTTC. J is TRBJ2-1 and V is TRBV3-1; D ambiguous. This CDR3 comprises 13 residues. The germline CDR1 and CDR2 sequences are LGHDT and YNNKEL (reference sequence). V lost 0 bases and J lost 3, with 3 bases in between.

In regard to this clonotype: This sequence may be a read error, since a much larger clone differs from it by one base. V is TRBV7-8 and J is TRBJ2-7; D could derive from TRBD1 or TRBD2 (6 bases each). The germline V gene has CDR1 SGHVS and CDR2 FQNEAQ. The CDR3 sequence is 16 residues long. This CDR3 reads CASNLGGTKTPYEQYF. The CDR3 nucleotides are TGTGCCAGCAACTTAGGAGGGACAAAGACCCCCTACGAGCAGTACTTC.

There are many counts of this clonotype. The chain links TRBV5-1 to TRBJ2-2; the D is unclear. Per germline, CDR1 SGHRS and CDR2 YFSETQ. The CDR3 loop spans 15 amino acids. V dropped 2 bases and J dropped 2 bases, with 10 bases sitting between them. The chain's CDR3 is CASSFSYGNTGELFF. Here the CDR3 DNA reads TGCGCCAGCAGCTTTAGTTATGGCAACACCGGGGAGCTGTTTTTT.

The gene calls are TRBV5-1 and TRBJ2-2; D may match TRBD1 or TRBD2 (5 bases each). Deletions cut 0 bases from V and 6 bases from J, with 21 bases between. CDR3 length: 18 amino acids. The germline CDR1 and CDR2 sequences are SGHRS and YFSETQ. The CDR3 DNA follows: TGCGCCAGCAGCTTGGGGTGGGGCAGCGGCCGAGGATCCGGGGAGCTGTTTTTT. Translating gives CASSLGWGSGRGSGELFF.

This clonotype was counted many times. The chain combines TRBV20-1 with TRBJ2-3, with 11 bases that match TRBD2. With V trimmed by 1 base and J by 0 bases, 24 bases remained unmatched. Germline CDR1 is DFQATT and CDR2 is SNEGSKA (reference sequence). This CDR3 is 23 amino acids long. The CDR3 region is CSARVRSYQLASGGPSSTDTQYF. The CDR3 DNA reads as TGCAGTGCTAGAGTGAGGTCCTACCAGCTCGCTAGCGGGGGGCCCTCTAGCACAGATACGCAGTATTTT.

This clonotype was counted many times. The chain employs TRBV7-3 and TRBJ1-2; D remains ambiguous. Germline V lookup: CDR1 SGHTA, CDR2 FQGTGA. The V end lost 2 bases, the J end lost 4 bases, and 8 bases lay between the germline ends. The CDR3 consists of 13 residues. CDR3 sequence (DNA): TGTGCCAGCAGCTTAGGAACCCGCTATGGCTACACCTTC. Its protein product is CASSLGTRYGYTF.

This clonotype came up many times. The V and J genes are TRBV28 and TRBJ1-5; the D gene is possibly TRBD1 (6 bases). Deletions cut 4 bases from V and 6 bases from J, with 25 bases between. CDR1 and CDR2 from the germline V gene are MDHEN and SYDVKM. This CDR3 spans 18 amino acids. The chain's CDR3 is CASSSPSRGGGGRQPQHF. For the CDR3, the DNA is TGTGCCAGCAGTTCCCCATCGCGTGGAGGGGGTGGGCGTCAGCCCCAGCATTTT.